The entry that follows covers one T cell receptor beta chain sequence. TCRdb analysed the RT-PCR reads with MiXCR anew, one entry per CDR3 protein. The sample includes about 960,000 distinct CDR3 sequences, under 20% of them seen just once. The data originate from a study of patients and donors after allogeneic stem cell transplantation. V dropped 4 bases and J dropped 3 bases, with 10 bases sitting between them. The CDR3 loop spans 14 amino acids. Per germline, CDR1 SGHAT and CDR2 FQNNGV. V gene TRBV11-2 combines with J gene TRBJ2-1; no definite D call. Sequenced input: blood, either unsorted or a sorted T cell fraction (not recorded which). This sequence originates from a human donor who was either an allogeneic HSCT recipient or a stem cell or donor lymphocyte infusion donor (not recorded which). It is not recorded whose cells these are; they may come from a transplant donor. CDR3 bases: TGTGCCAGCAGCTCCTTATTCGTCTACAATGAGCAGTTCTTC. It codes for CASSSLFVYNEQFF. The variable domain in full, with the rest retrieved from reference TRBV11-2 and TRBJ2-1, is EAGVAQSPRYKIIEKRQSVAFWCNPISGHATLYWYQQILGQGPKLLIQFQNNGVVDDSQLPKDRFSAERLKGVDSTLKIQPAKLEDSAVYLCASSSLFVYNEQFFGPGTRLTVL.